This section outlines one TCR beta chain sequence together with its context. The antigen remains unidentified. The CDR3 spans 14 residues. Germline CDR1 reads SGHVS; CDR2 reads FQNEAQ. Trimming cost V 4 bases and J 7 bases, with 16 bases left between them. Assay used: immunoSEQ multiplex PCR; TCRdb lists only in-frame clones, some missing. The sample has tens of thousands of clones, 90% seen once. The data are from a study of T cell responses to AZD1222 COVID-19 vaccine. General study findings and limits: The peak T cell response came first, and repertoires were sampled only after it. After two AZD1222 doses, spike-specific TCR breadth and depth rose versus day 0. CD4 TCRs linked to vaccination spanned spike, dominating at 160-218 and 743-854. Seropositivity was recorded at baseline in only 6 or 7 AZD1222 recipients.

The sequence was collected from an adult in good health. The sample in question was peripheral blood, obtained on day 0 of AZD1222 vaccination. The chain recombines TRBV7-8 with TRBJ1-1; no definite D call. CDR3 residues: CASSSKDLFVEAFF. CDR3 nucleotide sequence: TGTGCCAGCAGCTCCAAGGACCTTTTTGTTGAAGCTTTCTTT.